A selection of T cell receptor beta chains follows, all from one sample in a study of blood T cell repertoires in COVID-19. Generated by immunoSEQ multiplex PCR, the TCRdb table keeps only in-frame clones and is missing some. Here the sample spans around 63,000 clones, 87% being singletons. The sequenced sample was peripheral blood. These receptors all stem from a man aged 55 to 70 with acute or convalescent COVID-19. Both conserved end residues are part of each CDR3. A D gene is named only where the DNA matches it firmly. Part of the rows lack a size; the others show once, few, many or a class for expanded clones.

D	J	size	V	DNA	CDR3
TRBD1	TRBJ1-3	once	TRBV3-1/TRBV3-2	TGTGCCAGCAGCCAATCGAGGAGAGGACAGGGGGGCACCATATATTTT	CASSQSRRGQGGTIYF
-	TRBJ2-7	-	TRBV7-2	TGTGCCAGCAGCTTAGTGGAGGAGCAGTACTTC	CASSLVEEQYF
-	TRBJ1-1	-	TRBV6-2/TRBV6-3	TGTGCCAGCAGTTTTATTCTCACCACGGGACATGCCATGAACACTGAAGCTTTCTTT	CASSFILTTGHAMNTEAFF
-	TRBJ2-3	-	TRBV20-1	TGCAGTGCTAGTTGGGGAGGAGATACGCAGTATTTT	CSASWGGDTQYF
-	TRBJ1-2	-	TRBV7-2	TGTGCCAGCAGCTTAGGGGGGGTCCTCTATGGCTACACCTTC	CASSLGGVLYGYTF
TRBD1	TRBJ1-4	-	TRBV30	TGTGCCTGGAGTGCGGACAGGGGGAGTGAAAAACTGTTTTTT	CAWSADRGSEKLFF
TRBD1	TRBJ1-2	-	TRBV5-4	TGTGCCAGCAGCGTAACAACAGGGGCGGAGGGCTACACCTTC	CASSVTTGAEGYTF
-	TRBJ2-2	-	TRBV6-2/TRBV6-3	TGTGCCAGCAGTGCATCCGGGACAACCACCGGGGAGCTGTTTTTT	CASSASGTTTGELFF
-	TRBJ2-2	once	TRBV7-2	TGTGCCAGCAGCCCCGCGGGACTCACCGGGGAGCTGTTTTTT	CASSPAGLTGELFF
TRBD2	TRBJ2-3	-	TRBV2	TGTGCCAGCAGATCCGGGACTAGCGGAGGTACGCAGTATTTT	CASRSGTSGGTQYF
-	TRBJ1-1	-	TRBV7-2	TGTGCCAGCAGCTACAGGGAGGGGAGCACTGAAGCTTTCTTT	CASSYREGSTEAFF
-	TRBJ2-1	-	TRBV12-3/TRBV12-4	TGTGCCAGCAGTTCATCAGGGACAATGGAGCAGTTCTTC	CASSSSGTMEQFF
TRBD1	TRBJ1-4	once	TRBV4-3	TGCGCCAGCAGCCAAGCCGTCGGGACAGGGGAAAAACTGTTTTTT	CASSQAVGTGEKLFF
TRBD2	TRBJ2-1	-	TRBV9	TGTGCCAGCAGCGCCAGTGAGCTAGCGGGGACCCATGAGCAGTTCTTC	CASSASELAGTHEQFF
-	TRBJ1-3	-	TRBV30	TGTGCTCAAAAGCCGGCAGGGAAGTCTGGAAACACCATATATTTT	CAQKPAGKSGNTIYF
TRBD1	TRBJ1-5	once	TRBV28	TGTGCCAGCAGAGCTGGGACAGGGGGATACCAGCCCCAGCATTTT	CASRAGTGGYQPQHF
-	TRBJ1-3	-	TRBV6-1	TGTGCCAGCAGTGAAGAACATGGAAACACCATATATTTT	CASSEEHGNTIYF
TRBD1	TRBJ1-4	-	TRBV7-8	TGTGCCAGCAGCTCCTCCACCGGGACAGGGAGAGGGGAAAAACTGTTTTTT	CASSSSTGTGRGEKLFF
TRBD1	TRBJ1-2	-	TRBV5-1	TGCGCCAGCAGCCCGGAGGGAGGACAGGCGGGCTATGGCTACACCTTC	CASSPEGGQAGYGYTF
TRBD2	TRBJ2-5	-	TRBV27	TGTGCCAGCAGTAGGGGACTAGCGGGGGTTATACAAGAGACCCAGTACTTC	CASSRGLAGVIQETQYF
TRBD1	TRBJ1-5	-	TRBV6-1	TGTGCCAGCAGTGTAGGGGGGACAGCCTCTTATAGCAATCAGCCCCAGCATTTT	CASSVGGTASYSNQPQHF
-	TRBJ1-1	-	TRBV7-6	TGTGCCAGCAGCTTAGCGCAGGGAAGGATGAACACTGAAGCTTTCTTT	CASSLAQGRMNTEAFF
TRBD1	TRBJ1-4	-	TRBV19	TGTGTGTCGGGACAGGGATCTTCAACTAATGAAAAACTGTTTTTT	CVSGQGSSTNEKLFF
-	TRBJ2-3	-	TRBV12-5	TGTGCTAGTGGTGGTGCAAGGGGTCTCACAGATACGCAGTATTTT	CASGGARGLTDTQYF
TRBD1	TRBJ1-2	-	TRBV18	TGTGCCAGCTCACCGGGACAGGGTTTTCATGGCTACACCTTC	CASSPGQGFHGYTF
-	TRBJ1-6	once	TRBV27	TGTGCCAGCAGTAGCAAGACCAGGTCACCCCTCCACTTT	CASSSKTRSPLHF
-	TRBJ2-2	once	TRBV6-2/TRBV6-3	TGTGCCAGCAGTTCCCACTCAAAGAACACCGGGGAGCTGTTTTTT	CASSSHSKNTGELFF
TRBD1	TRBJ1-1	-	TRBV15	TGTGCCACCAGCAGAGAGGGGACAGCCTACACTGAAGCTTTCTTT	CATSREGTAYTEAFF
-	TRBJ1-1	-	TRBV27	TGTGCCAGCAGTTTACTTGGTGGGAGCACTGAAGCTTTCTTT	CASSLLGGSTEAFF
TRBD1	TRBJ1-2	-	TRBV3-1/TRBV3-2	TGTGCCAGCAGCCAGTCCAGGGGGGAGGTGAATGGCTACACCTTC	CASSQSRGEVNGYTF
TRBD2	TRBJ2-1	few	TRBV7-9	TGTGCCAGCAGCCGGGGGGGCGCCGGACTAGCGGGGTTCAATGAGCAGTTCTTC	CASSRGGAGLAGFNEQFF
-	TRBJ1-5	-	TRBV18	TGTGCCAGCTCAGCCTACGGGGATTATAGCAATCAGCCCCAGCATTTT	CASSAYGDYSNQPQHF
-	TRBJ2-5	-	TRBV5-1	TGCGCCAGCAGCTTGGCCCCCGGAGGGGAGACCCAGTACTTC	CASSLAPGGETQYF
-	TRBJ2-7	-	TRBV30	TGTGCCTGGAGTTCCCAGGCCCCCTACGAGCAGTACTTC	CAWSSQAPYEQYF
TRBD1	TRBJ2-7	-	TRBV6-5	TGTGCCAGCAGTTACGACAGGGCTGAGCAGTACTTC	CASSYDRAEQYF
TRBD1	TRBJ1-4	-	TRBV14	TGTGCCAGCAGACCGGGACAGGGGGGAAAACTGTTTTTT	CASRPGQGGKLFF
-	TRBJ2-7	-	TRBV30	TGTGCCTGGAGTAGCAGGGGCGAGCAGTACTTC	CAWSSRGEQYF
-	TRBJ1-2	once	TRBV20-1	TGCAGTGCTAGAGTCTCGTATGGCTACACCTTC	CSARVSYGYTF
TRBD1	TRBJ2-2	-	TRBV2	TGTGCCAGCAGTGAAGCGGGACAGGGAGGTAGTACCGGGGAGCTGTTTTTT	CASSEAGQGGSTGELFF
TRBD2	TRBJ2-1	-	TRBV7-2	TGTGCCAGCAGCCGTAGCGGGCTCTACAATGAGCAGTTCTTC	CASSRSGLYNEQFF
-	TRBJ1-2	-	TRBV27	TGTGCCAGCAGTCCCCCGCGGCAGCTCCGCTATGGCTACACCTTC	CASSPPRQLRYGYTF
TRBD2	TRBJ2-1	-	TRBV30	TGTGCCTGGAGTGCTCTAGCGGGGATCTACAATGAGCAGTTCTTC	CAWSALAGIYNEQFF
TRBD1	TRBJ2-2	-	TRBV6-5	TGTGCCAGCCGTAGGACAGGCGGTGACACCGGGGAGCTGTTTTTT	CASRRTGGDTGELFF
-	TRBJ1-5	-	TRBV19	TGTGCCAGTACGATAGGGAGGGATCAGCCCCAGCATTTT	CASTIGRDQPQHF
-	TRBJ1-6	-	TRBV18	TGTGCCAGCTCACTAACCGGGACTCAAACAAGCTCCTATAATTCACCCCTCCACTTT	CASSLTGTQTSSYNSPLHF
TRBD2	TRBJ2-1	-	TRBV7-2	TGTGCCAGCAGTCCACGGGGGGGGCGCAATGAGCAGTTCTTC	CASSPRGGRNEQFF
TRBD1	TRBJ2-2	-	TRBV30	TGTGCCTGGGGGGGAGCCAGGGGGCGACTACCGAACACCGGGGAGCTGTTTTTT	CAWGGARGRLPNTGELFF